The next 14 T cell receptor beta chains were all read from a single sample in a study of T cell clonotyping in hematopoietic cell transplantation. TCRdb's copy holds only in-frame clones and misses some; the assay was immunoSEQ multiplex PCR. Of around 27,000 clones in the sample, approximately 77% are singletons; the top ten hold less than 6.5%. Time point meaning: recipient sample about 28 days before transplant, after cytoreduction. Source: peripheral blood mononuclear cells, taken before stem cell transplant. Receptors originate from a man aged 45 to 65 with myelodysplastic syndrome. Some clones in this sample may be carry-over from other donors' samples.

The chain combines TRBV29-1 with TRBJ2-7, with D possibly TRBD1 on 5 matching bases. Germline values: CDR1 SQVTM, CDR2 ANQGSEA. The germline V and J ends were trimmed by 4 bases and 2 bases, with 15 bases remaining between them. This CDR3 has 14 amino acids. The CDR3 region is CSVVLGAVPYEQYF. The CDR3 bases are TGCAGCGTTGTTCTAGGGGCCGTCCCCTACGAGCAGTACTTC.

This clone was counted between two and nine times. CDR3 amino acids: CASSVGADTQYF. The DNA of the CDR3 is TGTGCCAGCAGCGTAGGCGCAGATACGCAGTATTTT. J is TRBJ2-3 and V is TRBV9; no clear D gene. Looked up from germline, CDR1 is SGDLS and CDR2 is YYNGEE. Between the trimmed V and J ends, which lost 0 bases and 4 bases, there was a span of 3 bases. CDR3 size: 12 residues.

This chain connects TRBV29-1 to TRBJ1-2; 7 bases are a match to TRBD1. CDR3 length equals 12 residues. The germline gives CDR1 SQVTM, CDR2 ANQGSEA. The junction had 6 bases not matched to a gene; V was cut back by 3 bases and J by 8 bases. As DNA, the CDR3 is TGCAGCGTTGATAAGGGGGCGGGCGGCTACACCTTC. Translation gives CSVDKGAGGYTF.

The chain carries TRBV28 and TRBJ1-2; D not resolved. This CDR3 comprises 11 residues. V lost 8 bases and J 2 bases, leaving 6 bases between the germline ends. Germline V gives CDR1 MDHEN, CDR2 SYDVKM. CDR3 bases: TGTGCCAGCGAGGGAAACTATGGCTACACCTTC. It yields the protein CASEGNYGYTF.

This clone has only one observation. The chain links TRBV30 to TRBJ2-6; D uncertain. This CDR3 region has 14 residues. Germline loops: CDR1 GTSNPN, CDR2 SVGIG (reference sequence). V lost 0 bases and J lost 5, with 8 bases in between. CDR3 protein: CAWSVDMRANVLTF. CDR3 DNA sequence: TGTGCCTGGAGTGTAGATATGAGGGCCAACGTCCTGACTTTC.

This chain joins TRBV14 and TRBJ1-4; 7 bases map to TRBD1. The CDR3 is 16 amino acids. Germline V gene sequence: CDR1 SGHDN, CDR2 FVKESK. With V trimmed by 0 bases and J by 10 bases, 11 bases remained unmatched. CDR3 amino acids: CASSQDRGRGRAKLFF. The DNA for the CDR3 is TGTGCCAGCAGCCAAGATCGTGGTAGGGGGCGGGCAAAACTGTTTTTT.

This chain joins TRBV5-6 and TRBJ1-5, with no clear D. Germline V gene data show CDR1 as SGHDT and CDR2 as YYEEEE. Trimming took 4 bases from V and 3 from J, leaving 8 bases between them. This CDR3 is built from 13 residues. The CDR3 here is CASSRGFNQPQHF. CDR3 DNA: TGTGCCAGCAGCCGAGGATTCAATCAGCCCCAGCATTTT.

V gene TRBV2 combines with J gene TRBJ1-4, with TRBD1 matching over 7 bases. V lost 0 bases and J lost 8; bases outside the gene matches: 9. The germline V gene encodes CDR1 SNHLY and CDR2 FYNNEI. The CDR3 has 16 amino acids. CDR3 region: CASSEAGDGDSEKLFF. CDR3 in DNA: TGTGCCAGCAGTGAAGCGGGAGATGGGGACAGCGAAAAACTGTTTTTT. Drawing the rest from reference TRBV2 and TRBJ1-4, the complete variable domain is EPEVTQTPSHQVTQMGQEVILRCVPISNHLYFYWYRQILGQKVEFLVSFYNNEISEKSEIFDDQFSVERPDGSNFTLKIRSTKLEDSAMYFCASSEAGDGDSEKLFFGSGTQLSVL.

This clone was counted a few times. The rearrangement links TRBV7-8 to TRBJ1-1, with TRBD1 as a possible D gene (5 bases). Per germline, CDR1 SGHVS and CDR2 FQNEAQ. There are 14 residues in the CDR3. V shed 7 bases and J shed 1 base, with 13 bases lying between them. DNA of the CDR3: TGTGCCAGCAACCCAACGGGGGGGAACACTGAAGCTTTCTTT. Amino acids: CASNPTGGNTEAFF.

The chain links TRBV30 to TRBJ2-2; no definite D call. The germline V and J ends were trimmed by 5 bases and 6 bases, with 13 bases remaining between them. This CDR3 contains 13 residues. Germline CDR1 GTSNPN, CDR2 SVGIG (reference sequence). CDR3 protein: CAWSRFRPGELFF. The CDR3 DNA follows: TGTGCCTGGTCACGATTTAGGCCCGGGGAGCTGTTTTTT.

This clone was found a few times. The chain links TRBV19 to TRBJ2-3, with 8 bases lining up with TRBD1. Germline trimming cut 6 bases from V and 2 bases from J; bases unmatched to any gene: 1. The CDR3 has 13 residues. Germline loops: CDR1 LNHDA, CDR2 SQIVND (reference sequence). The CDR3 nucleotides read TGTGCCAGTAGCAGGGGGCTCACAGATACGCAGTATTTT. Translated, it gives CASSRGLTDTQYF.

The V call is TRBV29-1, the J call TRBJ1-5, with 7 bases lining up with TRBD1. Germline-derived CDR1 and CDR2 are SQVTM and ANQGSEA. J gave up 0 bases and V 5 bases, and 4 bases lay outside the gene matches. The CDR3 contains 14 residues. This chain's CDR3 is CSVTQGGSNQPQHF. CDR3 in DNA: TGCAGCGTTACTCAGGGGGGTAGCAATCAGCCCCAGCATTTT.

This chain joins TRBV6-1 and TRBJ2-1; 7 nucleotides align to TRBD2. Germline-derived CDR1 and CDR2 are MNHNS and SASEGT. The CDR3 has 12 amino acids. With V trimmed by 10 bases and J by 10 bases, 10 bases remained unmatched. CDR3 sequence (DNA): TGTGCCAACGGTGGGGAGGGGCTAGAGCAGTTCTTC. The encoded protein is CANGGEGLEQFF.

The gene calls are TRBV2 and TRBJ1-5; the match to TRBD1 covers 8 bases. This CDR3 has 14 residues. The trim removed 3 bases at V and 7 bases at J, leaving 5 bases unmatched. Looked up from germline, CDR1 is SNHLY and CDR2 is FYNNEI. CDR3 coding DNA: TGTGCCAGCAGTGATGACAGGGGTCGGCAGCCCCAGCATTTT. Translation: CASSDDRGRQPQHF.